This is a list of T cell receptor beta chains from one sample in a study of T cells in narcolepsy. Here immunoSEQ multiplex PCR was the method, and the copy in TCRdb shows in-frame clones only, minus some. The sample holds tens of thousands of clones, 80% to 90% seen once. Input material: memory (CD45RA-) CD4+ T cells from blood. These TCRs come from a human donor in good health. The CDR3 runs from the conserved cysteine through the conserved F or W. The order of the fields is clone size, D gene, V gene, J gene, CDR3 DNA, CDR3 protein. A D gene is named only where the DNA matches it firmly. Size tells how often a clone was seen (once, few, many) or the class of an expanded clone, and some rows leave it out.

abundance: .; d_gene: TRBD1; v_gene: TRBV28; j_gene: TRBJ1-5; CDR3nt: TGTGCCAGCAGCGGGACAGGGGTTCAGCCCCAGCATTTT; CDR3aa: CASSGTGVQPQHF
abundance: .; d_gene: .; v_gene: TRBV5-1; j_gene: TRBJ1-1; CDR3nt: TGCGCCAGCAGCGCACGTGGGGGGGAGAACACTGAAGCTTTCTTT; CDR3aa: CASSARGGENTEAFF
abundance: .; d_gene: .; v_gene: TRBV4-1; j_gene: TRBJ2-5; CDR3nt: TGCGCCAGCAGCCAAGATCAGGCAGGGGTGGGGGAGACCCAGTACTTC; CDR3aa: CASSQDQAGVGETQYF
abundance: once; d_gene: TRBD1; v_gene: TRBV11-2; j_gene: TRBJ1-1; CDR3nt: TGTGCCAGCAGCTTAGGGGGGACAGCTGAAGCTTTCTTT; CDR3aa: CASSLGGTAEAFF
abundance: .; d_gene: .; v_gene: TRBV15; j_gene: TRBJ2-1; CDR3nt: TGTGCCACCAGCAGAGATCACAGTTTAAATGAGCAGTTCTTC; CDR3aa: CATSRDHSLNEQFF
abundance: .; d_gene: .; v_gene: TRBV5-6; j_gene: TRBJ2-7; CDR3nt: TGTGCCAGCAGTAAGGTCGCTAGTAACTACGAGCAGTACTTC; CDR3aa: CASSKVASNYEQYF
abundance: .; d_gene: .; v_gene: TRBV11-2; j_gene: TRBJ2-1; CDR3nt: TGTGCCAGCAGCCCACTAGTGGCTATAAATGAGCAGTTCTTC; CDR3aa: CASSPLVAINEQFF
abundance: few; d_gene: .; v_gene: TRBV21-1; j_gene: TRBJ2-2; CDR3nt: TGTGCCAGCAGCAGGGACAGGGGGCCTACCCCGAACACCGGGGAGCTGTTTTTT; CDR3aa: CASSRDRGPTPNTGELFF
abundance: .; d_gene: .; v_gene: TRBV7-9; j_gene: TRBJ2-5; CDR3nt: TGTGCCAGCAGCTTAGGTCAGGTGACATTTCAAGAGACCCAGTACTTC; CDR3aa: CASSLGQVTFQETQYF
abundance: few; d_gene: .; v_gene: TRBV6-1; j_gene: TRBJ2-7; CDR3nt: TGTGCCAGCCCAGGTATTACTTCCTACTACGAGCAGTACTTC; CDR3aa: CASPGITSYYEQYF
abundance: once; d_gene: .; v_gene: TRBV9; j_gene: TRBJ1-1; CDR3nt: TGTGCCAGCAGCCCTACCACTGAAGCTTTCTTT; CDR3aa: CASSPTTEAFF
abundance: .; d_gene: TRBD2; v_gene: TRBV28; j_gene: TRBJ2-7; CDR3nt: TGTGCCAGCAGTCCTCGGACTAGCGTCTACGAGCAGTACTTC; CDR3aa: CASSPRTSVYEQYF
abundance: few; d_gene: TRBD2; v_gene: TRBV27; j_gene: TRBJ2-5; CDR3nt: TGTGCCAGCGGGGGGGTCCAAGAGACCCAGTACTTC; CDR3aa: CASGGVQETQYF
abundance: .; d_gene: .; v_gene: TRBV10-2; j_gene: TRBJ2-4; CDR3nt: TGCGCCAGCAGTGGGCAGCTAAACATTCAGTACTTC; CDR3aa: CASSGQLNIQYF
abundance: few; d_gene: .; v_gene: TRBV5-5; j_gene: TRBJ1-1; CDR3nt: TGTGCCAGCAGCAGGAGTGGCGGGTACACTGAAGCTTTCTTT; CDR3aa: CASSRSGGYTEAFF
abundance: .; d_gene: .; v_gene: TRBV5-1; j_gene: TRBJ2-5; CDR3nt: TGCGCCAGCAGCTTGGGTCGGGAGACCTCGACCCAGTACTTC; CDR3aa: CASSLGRETSTQYF
abundance: .; d_gene: .; v_gene: TRBV7-9; j_gene: TRBJ2-1; CDR3nt: TGTGCCAGCAGCCCTTCCGGCCGTAGCTCCTACAATGAGCAGTTCTTC; CDR3aa: CASSPSGRSSYNEQFF
abundance: .; d_gene: TRBD2; v_gene: TRBV6-5; j_gene: TRBJ2-3; CDR3nt: TGTGCCAGCAACCCGGGGGGGATCACAGATACGCAGTATTTT; CDR3aa: CASNPGGITDTQYF
abundance: .; d_gene: TRBD2; v_gene: TRBV2; j_gene: TRBJ2-1; CDR3nt: TGTGCCAGCAGGGAGGAAAGGACCGGGGGGATCGATGAGCAGTTCTTC; CDR3aa: CASREERTGGIDEQFF
abundance: .; d_gene: .; v_gene: TRBV7-3; j_gene: TRBJ2-2; CDR3nt: TGTGCCAGCAGCCCTAGTGCAGTCGGGGAGCTGTTTTTT; CDR3aa: CASSPSAVGELFF
abundance: .; d_gene: .; v_gene: TRBV28; j_gene: TRBJ2-2; CDR3nt: TGTGCCAGCAGTTCGCCCGTTGGCAGGGCCGGGGAGCTGTTTTTT; CDR3aa: CASSSPVGRAGELFF
abundance: .; d_gene: .; v_gene: TRBV10-3; j_gene: TRBJ2-1; CDR3nt: TGTGCCATCAGTTTACGACAGGAGAATGAGCAGTTCTTC; CDR3aa: CAISLRQENEQFF
abundance: .; d_gene: TRBD2; v_gene: TRBV7-3; j_gene: TRBJ2-1; CDR3nt: TGTGCCAGCAGCTTACACGGCGGGAGCAACTACAATGAGCAGTTCTTC; CDR3aa: CASSLHGGSNYNEQFF
abundance: .; d_gene: .; v_gene: TRBV29-1; j_gene: TRBJ1-1; CDR3nt: TGCAGCGTTGGATCCCTAGACACTGAAGCTTTCTTT; CDR3aa: CSVGSLDTEAFF
abundance: .; d_gene: .; v_gene: TRBV19; j_gene: TRBJ2-1; CDR3nt: TGTGCCACCTCCAACGGCCGAACCTACAATGAGCAGTTCTTC; CDR3aa: CATSNGRTYNEQFF
abundance: .; d_gene: .; v_gene: TRBV7-6; j_gene: TRBJ2-2; CDR3nt: TGTGCCAGCAGCTTAGTTCAGGGCCCCACCGGGGAGCTGTTTTTT; CDR3aa: CASSLVQGPTGELFF
abundance: .; d_gene: .; v_gene: TRBV7-9; j_gene: TRBJ2-5; CDR3nt: TGTGCCAGCAGCTTCCAGGGCGGGGAGACCCAGTACTTC; CDR3aa: CASSFQGGETQYF
abundance: few; d_gene: TRBD2; v_gene: TRBV4-1; j_gene: TRBJ2-3; CDR3nt: TGCGCCAGCAGCCAAGGTTCTTGGTTAACTAGCGAACCAGATACGCAGTATTTT; CDR3aa: CASSQGSWLTSEPDTQYF
abundance: .; d_gene: .; v_gene: TRBV7-2; j_gene: TRBJ2-7; CDR3nt: TGTGCCAGCAGCTTAGATCTGCAGGCAGGTAGGGCCTACGAGCAGTACTTC; CDR3aa: CASSLDLQAGRAYEQYF
abundance: .; d_gene: .; v_gene: TRBV2; j_gene: TRBJ2-7; CDR3nt: TGTGCCAGCAGTGTTAAGGCGGGCCACGAGCAGTACTTC; CDR3aa: CASSVKAGHEQYF
abundance: once; d_gene: .; v_gene: TRBV28; j_gene: TRBJ1-4; CDR3nt: TGTGCCAGCAGATCCGACAGAGGTAATGAAAAACTGTTTTTT; CDR3aa: CASRSDRGNEKLFF
abundance: .; d_gene: .; v_gene: TRBV5-1; j_gene: TRBJ2-1; CDR3nt: TGCGCCAGCAGCTTTATAGGCGGAAGCTCCTACAATGAGCAGTTCTTC; CDR3aa: CASSFIGGSSYNEQFF
abundance: .; d_gene: .; v_gene: TRBV30; j_gene: TRBJ2-2; CDR3nt: TGTGCCGGTCAACTAGCTAGCGGGGAGCTGTTTTTT; CDR3aa: CAGQLASGELFF
abundance: .; d_gene: .; v_gene: TRBV30; j_gene: TRBJ1-1; CDR3nt: TGTGCCTGGAACAGGGACACTGAAGCTTTCTTT; CDR3aa: CAWNRDTEAFF
abundance: once; d_gene: .; v_gene: TRBV28; j_gene: TRBJ2-7; CDR3nt: TGTGCCAGCAGTTTTTTTCTTCGACCAGAAGGTAGCGGTCGGTCAACCTACGAGCAGTACTTC; CDR3aa: CASSFFLRPEGSGRSTYEQYF